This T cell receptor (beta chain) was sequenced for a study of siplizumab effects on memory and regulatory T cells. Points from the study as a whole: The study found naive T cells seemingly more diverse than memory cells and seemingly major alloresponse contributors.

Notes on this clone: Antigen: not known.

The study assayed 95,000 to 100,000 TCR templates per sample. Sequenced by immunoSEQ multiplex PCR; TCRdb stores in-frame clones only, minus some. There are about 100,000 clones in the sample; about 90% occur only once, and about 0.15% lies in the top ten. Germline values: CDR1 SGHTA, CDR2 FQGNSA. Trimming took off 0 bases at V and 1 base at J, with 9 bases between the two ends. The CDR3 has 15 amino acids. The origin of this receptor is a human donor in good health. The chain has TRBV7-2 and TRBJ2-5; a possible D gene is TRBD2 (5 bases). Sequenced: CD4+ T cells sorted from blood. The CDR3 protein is CASSLALSGQETQYF. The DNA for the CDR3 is TGTGCCAGCAGCTTAGCGTTGAGCGGCCAAGAGACCCAGTACTTC.